One sample yielded the 21 T cell receptor beta chains listed below, sequenced in a study of blood T cell repertoires in COVID-19. Here immunoSEQ multiplex PCR was the method, and the copy in TCRdb shows in-frame clones only, minus some. The sample shows 150,000 or so clones, 91% of them seen only once. Specimen: peripheral blood. Every receptor here comes from a man between 45 and 60 years old with acute or convalescent COVID-19.

This chain links TRBV11-2 with TRBJ2-7; the match to TRBD1 covers 12 bases. The CDR3 contains 16 residues. CDR1 and CDR2 from the germline V gene are SGHAT and FQNNGV. The J segment lost 4 bases and the V segment lost 5 bases, leaving 9 bases of the junction unmatched. Written as DNA, the CDR3 is TGTGCCAGCAGCCGATCGGGACAGGGGGCGATGTACGAGCAGTACTTC. It encodes CASSRSGQGAMYEQYF.

The chain has TRBV27 and TRBJ1-2; D is undetermined. Germline CDR1 is MNHEY and CDR2 is SMNVEV (reference sequence). Trimming cost V 6 bases and J 4 bases, with 15 bases left between them. The CDR3 is 14 amino acids. In nucleotides, the CDR3 is TGTGCCAGCAGCTTCCTAGGTGACTCCTATGGCTACACCTTC. It translates to CASSFLGDSYGYTF.

To note about this clone: The junction departs from germline at one end; a sequencing error may be responsible. The genes are TRBV7-7 and TRBJ1-3; D might be TRBD1 (6 bases). Germline-derived CDR1 and CDR2 are SSHAT and FNYEAQ (reference sequence). The CDR3 is 13 amino acids. CDR3 protein: CASSLGQGNTIYF. The DNA of the CDR3 is TGTGCTAGCAGCTTAGGACAGGGAAACACCATATATTTT.

CDR3 protein: CASKGTGGTEAFF. The CDR3, as DNA: TGTGCCAGCAAAGGTACAGGGGGCACTGAAGCTTTCTTT. The chain uses TRBV2 and TRBJ1-1; the match to TRBD1 covers 8 bases. The CDR3 sequence is 13 residues long. J lost 4 bases, V lost 7 bases, and 5 bases had no gene match. Germline loops: CDR1 SNHLY, CDR2 FYNNEI.

This sequence joins TRBV28 and TRBJ1-2; D possibly corresponds to TRBD1 (6 bases). The V and J ends lost 5 bases and 5 bases respectively, with 18 bases between them. This CDR3 contains 15 residues. From germline, CDR1 is MDHEN and CDR2 SYDVKM. CDR3 loop: CASSNEITGSYGYTF. In DNA, the CDR3 is TGTGCCAGCAGTAACGAGATAACAGGGTCATATGGCTACACCTTC.

Of note for this clone: Other nucleotide sequences in the sample specify the same CDR3. V gene TRBV9 combines with J gene TRBJ1-3, with TRBD1 as a possible D gene (5 bases). Trimming left V 0 bases short and J 1 base short, with 8 bases between. The CDR3 totals 15 residues. CDR1 and CDR2 (germline): SGDLS, YYNGEE. The CDR3 region is CASSVGGVSGNTIYF. DNA of the CDR3: TGTGCCAGCAGCGTAGGGGGGGTGTCTGGAAACACCATATATTTT.

V usage is TRBV3-1 (or the pseudogene TRBV3-2) and J usage is TRBJ1-1; the D is unclear. Germline loops: CDR1 LGHDT, CDR2 YNNKEL (reference sequence). The V end lost 0 bases, the J end lost 0 bases, and 5 bases lay between the germline ends. The length of the CDR3 is 14 residues. CDR3 nucleotides: TGTGCCAGCAGCCAAGACAGGATGAACACTGAAGCTTTCTTT. Protein sequence: CASSQDRMNTEAFF.

The table lists this clone with a few counts. The chain combines TRBV27 with TRBJ2-7, with 8 nucleotides matching TRBD1. The ends lost 5 bases at V and 4 bases at J; junction bases unmatched: 7. The CDR3 sequence is 14 residues long. Germline V lookup: CDR1 MNHEY, CDR2 SMNVEV (reference sequence). The CDR3 DNA sequence: TGTGCCAGCAGTATAGGACAGGGTTCTTACGAGCAGTACTTC. Protein sequence: CASSIGQGSYEQYF.

The rearrangement links TRBV28 to TRBJ1-5; 8 bases match TRBD1. Germline V gene data show CDR1 as MDHEN and CDR2 as SYDVKM. The CDR3 length is 16 residues. V trimming: 2 bases; J trimming: 3 bases; junction bases outside the gene matches: 6. This CDR3 is CASSLPSGGTNQPQHF. In nucleotides, the CDR3 is TGTGCCAGCAGTTTACCCTCAGGGGGCACCAATCAGCCCCAGCATTTT.

In DNA form, the CDR3 reads TGTGCCAGCTCACCCTTAGCAGGGGAGACCCAGTACTTC. As protein: CASSPLAGETQYF. J is TRBJ2-5 and V is TRBV18, with D tentatively TRBD1 (5 bases). CDR1 and CDR2 (germline): KGHSH, LQKENI. V lost 3 bases, J lost 5 bases, and 10 bases lay in between. The CDR3 has 13 amino acids.

The J gene is TRBJ1-2, the V gene TRBV18; 11 positions match TRBD1. The CDR3 runs to 16 residues. Germline trimming cut 2 bases from V and 4 bases from J; bases unmatched to any gene: 6. Germline CDR1 and CDR2: KGHSH and LQKENI. The CDR3 nucleotides are TGTGCCAGCTCACCAGGACAGGGGGCCGACGCCTATGGCTACACCTTC. It yields the protein CASSPGQGADAYGYTF.

This chain joins TRBV27 and TRBJ2-2, with 7 bases fitting TRBD1. The CDR3 is made up of 16 amino acids. Trimming at V came to 4 bases and at J to 4 bases, leaving 9 bases not matched to a gene. CDR1 is MNHEY, CDR2 SMNVEV, per germline (reference sequence). The CDR3 coding sequence is TGTGCCAGCAGTTCTCGGAAGGGGGCCGGCACCGGGGAGCTGTTTTTT. Translating gives CASSSRKGAGTGELFF.

The chain combines TRBV6-6 with TRBJ1-1; TRBD1 matches 9 bases. V trimming: 2 bases; J trimming: 7 bases; junction bases outside the gene matches: 2. The CDR3 totals 13 residues. Germline V CDR1 and CDR2: MNHNY, SVGAGI (reference sequence). Here the CDR3 reads CASSYRTGVEAFF. The CDR3, as DNA: TGTGCCAGCAGTTACAGGACAGGGGTTGAAGCTTTCTTT.

The chain uses TRBV19 and TRBJ2-1; 10 nucleotides line up with TRBD1. With 6 bases clipped from V and 9 bases from J, the junction kept 5 bases outside the gene matches. The CDR3 is 13 residues long. The germline gives CDR1 LNHDA, CDR2 SQIVND (reference sequence). The CDR3 loop is CASRKDRGSEQFF. The CDR3 DNA reads TGTGCCAGTAGGAAGGACAGGGGGAGTGAGCAGTTCTTC.

The CDR3 DNA reads as TGTGCCAGCAGTCCCATAGACAGGGGGCTCTATGGCTACACCTTC. Protein product: CASSPIDRGLYGYTF. This chain joins TRBV6-5 and TRBJ1-2; 10 nucleotides match TRBD1. Trimming took 5 bases from V and 4 from J; bases not matched to a gene: 7. There are 15 residues in the CDR3. The germline V gene encodes CDR1 MNHEY and CDR2 SVGAGI.

This clone has just one count. The CDR3 DNA is TGTGCCAGCAGCTTGACTAGCGGGAAAGATTACAATGAGCAGTTCTTC. This gives the protein CASSLTSGKDYNEQFF. The chain uses TRBV7-9 and TRBJ2-1, with 11 positions matching TRBD2. The V gene end was trimmed by 3 bases and the J gene end by 4 bases; junction bases not matched to a gene: 5. CDR3 size: 16 residues. Per the germline V gene, CDR1 is SEHNR and CDR2 is FQNEAQ (reference sequence).

This sequence joins TRBV5-1 and TRBJ2-5; perhaps TRBD1 as D (5 bases). V was cut by 3 bases and J by 4 bases, with 10 bases left in between. Per the germline V gene, CDR1 is SGHRS and CDR2 is YFSETQ. This CDR3 contains 13 residues. This CDR3 reads CASSSQGGETQYF. The CDR3 DNA is TGCGCCAGCAGCTCGCAGGGTGGAGAGACCCAGTACTTC.

The chain has TRBV28 and TRBJ1-2, with 8 bases identical to TRBD1. Germline trimming cut 5 bases from V and 8 bases from J; bases unmatched to any gene: 4. From germline, CDR1 is MDHEN and CDR2 SYDVKM. The CDR3 has 12 residues. The CDR3 nucleotides read TGTGCCAGCAGTGACCGGGACAGGGGCTACACCTTC. Protein: CASSDRDRGYTF.

The chain couples TRBV6-5 to TRBJ2-1, with 7 bases matching TRBD2. Germline V gives CDR1 MNHEY, CDR2 SVGAGI. V lost 6 bases and J lost 6; bases outside the gene matches: 8. There are 14 residues in the CDR3. DNA for the CDR3: TGTGCCAGCAGCCTAGCGGTTGGAGGCAATGAGCAGTTCTTC. Protein: CASSLAVGGNEQFF.

The V and J genes are TRBV3-1 (or the pseudogene TRBV3-2) and TRBJ1-1; D is possibly TRBD1 (6 bases). Germline CDR1 and CDR2: LGHDT and YNNKEL (reference sequence). The CDR3 spans 13 residues. The V end was cut by 6 bases, the J end by 1 base, with 9 bases between. The CDR3 DNA reads as TGTGCCAGCAGGCTACAGGGGAACACTGAAGCTTTCTTT. Amino acids: CASRLQGNTEAFF.

The chain combines TRBV7-8 with TRBJ2-7, with TRBD1 matching over 9 bases. The CDR3 is made up of 15 amino acids. V gave up 5 bases and J gave up 4 bases; unmatched junction bases: 9. Germline loops: CDR1 SGHVS, CDR2 FQNEAQ. CDR3 region: CASSPTTGGSYEQYF. DNA of the CDR3: TGTGCCAGCAGCCCAACAACAGGGGGCTCTTACGAGCAGTACTTC.